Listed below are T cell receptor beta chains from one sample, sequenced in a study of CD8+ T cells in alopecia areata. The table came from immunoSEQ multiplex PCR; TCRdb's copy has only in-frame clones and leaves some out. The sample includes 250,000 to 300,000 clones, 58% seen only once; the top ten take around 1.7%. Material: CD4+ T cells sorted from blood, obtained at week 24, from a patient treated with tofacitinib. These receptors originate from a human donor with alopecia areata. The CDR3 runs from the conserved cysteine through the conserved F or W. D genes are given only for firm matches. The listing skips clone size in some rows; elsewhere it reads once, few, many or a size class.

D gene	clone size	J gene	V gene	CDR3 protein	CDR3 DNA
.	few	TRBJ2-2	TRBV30	CAWSVLEYGELFF	TGTGCCTGGAGTGTGTTAGAATACGGGGAGCTGTTTTTT
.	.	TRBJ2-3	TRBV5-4	CASSFSGVTDTQYF	TGTGCCAGCAGCTTTTCGGGAGTCACAGATACGCAGTATTTT
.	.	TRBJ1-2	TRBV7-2	CASSPGLVNYGYTF	TGTGCCAGCAGCCCAGGTCTGGTTAACTATGGCTACACCTTC
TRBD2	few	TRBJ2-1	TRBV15	CATSRPDGGVVNEQFF	TGTGCCACCAGCAGACCCGATGGGGGGGTAGTCAATGAGCAGTTCTTC
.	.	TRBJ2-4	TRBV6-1	CASRLQALAKNIQYF	TGTGCCAGCAGACTCCAAGCCCTAGCCAAAAACATTCAGTACTTC
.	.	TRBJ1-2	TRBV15	CATSRDNYGYTF	TGTGCCACCAGCAGGGACAACTATGGCTACACCTTC
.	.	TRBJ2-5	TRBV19	CASSIRWRGQETQYF	TGTGCCAGTAGTATCAGGTGGAGGGGCCAAGAGACCCAGTACTTC
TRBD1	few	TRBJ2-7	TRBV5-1	CASSTAYRGREQYF	TGCGCCAGCAGCACAGCCTACAGGGGCAGGGAGCAGTACTTC
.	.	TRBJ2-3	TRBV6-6	CASAPGSDTQYF	TGTGCCAGCGCCCCTGGGTCAGATACGCAGTATTTT
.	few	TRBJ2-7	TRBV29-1	CSVDLGKGTSYEQYF	TGCAGCGTGGACCTAGGGAAGGGCACCTCCTACGAGCAGTACTTC
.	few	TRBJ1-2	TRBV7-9	CASSLGSPNYGYTF	TGTGCCAGCAGTTTAGGCTCACCTAACTATGGCTACACCTTC
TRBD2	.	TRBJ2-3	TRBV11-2	CASSVAPLLAGGTDTQYF	TGTGCCAGCAGCGTCGCCCCGTTACTAGCGGGGGGGACAGATACGCAGTATTTT
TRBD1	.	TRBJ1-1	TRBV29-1	CSGRDRRNTEAFF	TGCAGCGGGCGGGACAGGAGGAACACTGAAGCTTTCTTT
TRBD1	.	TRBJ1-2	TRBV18	CASSLGQMGVGYTF	TGTGCCAGCTCCCTGGGACAGATGGGAGTTGGCTACACCTTC
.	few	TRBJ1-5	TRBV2	CASSESWGSDSNQPQHF	TGTGCCAGCAGTGAATCGTGGGGCAGCGACAGCAATCAGCCCCAGCATTTT
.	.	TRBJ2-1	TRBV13	CASSQPDNEQFF	TGTGCCAGCAGCCAGCCCGACAATGAGCAGTTCTTC
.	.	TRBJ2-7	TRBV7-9	CASSLVVQGRGEQYF	TGTGCCAGCTCCTTGGTAGTGCAGGGGAGAGGCGAGCAGTACTTC
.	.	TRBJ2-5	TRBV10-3	CAISESSEETQYF	TGTGCCATCAGTGAGTCGTCTGAAGAGACCCAGTACTTC
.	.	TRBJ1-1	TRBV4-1	CASSHKDGTFENTEAFF	TGCGCCAGCAGCCACAAAGATGGGACGTTTGAAAACACTGAAGCTTTCTTT
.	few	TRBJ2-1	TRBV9	CASSLSAVGEQFF	TGTGCCAGCAGCCTCTCGGCCGTCGGTGAGCAGTTCTTC